This T cell receptor (beta chain) emerged from a study of T cell responses to AZD1222 COVID-19 vaccine. The overall study: Second-dose timings of about 4 or about 12 weeks were pooled. Overall study results and limits: Baseline testing showed seropositivity in only a handful of AZD1222 recipients. Mostly white British, mostly female donors; authors suggested clonal diversity may be underestimated. Samples come after the peak T cell response, not at day 14.

In this sample, this clone turned up once. Antigen unknown. TCRdb's copy holds only in-frame clones and misses some; the assay was immunoSEQ multiplex PCR. The sample includes 170,000 or so clones, over 75% of them seen just once. The sequence was obtained from an adult in good health. The sample was peripheral blood, taken on day 0 of AZD1222 vaccination.

CDR3 bases: TGTGCCAGCAGCTTAGCCCGGAGGAACACTGAAGCTTTCTTT. Encoded protein: CASSLARRNTEAFF. This chain uses TRBV11-3 with TRBJ1-1; no definite D call. Trimming took off 1 base at V and 1 base at J, with 7 bases between the two ends. The CDR3 spans 14 residues. Looked up from germline, CDR1 is SGHNT and CDR2 is YENEEA.